This TCR beta chain originates from a study of blood T cell repertoires in COVID-19 (dated by TCRdb to 2018 to 2021). Some background on the complete study: Samples from collaborators originated in the United States, Italy and Spain and spanned both the acute and convalescent phases of COVID-19. Deeply sampled blood TCRbeta repertoires from subjects exposed to, actively infected with, or recovered from COVID-19 were included in the dataset. Where available, HLA class I and class II types were obtained from metadata supplied by the sample provider rather than from assay-based typing. The samples were drawn from two sources: the first 160 participants of the ongoing ImmuneRACE study, and over 1,000 subjects contributed by 6 global collaborators. The repertoires were released in a freely available public database meant as a resource for research on the immune response to SARS-CoV-2. Nearly every sample came with metadata listing a de-identified subject ID, COVID-19 status, age in years and sex. The prospective study material was composed of cDNA or gDNA derived from T cells, B-cell-depleted T cells, or PBMCs. The investigation overall reported the following: Clinical and demographic metadata were provided uncurated, with the amount varying by source and participant.

In the prospective study, participants were 18 to 89 years old, resided in under 30 geographic areas of the United States, and were enrolled through a virtual design. In the prospective study, cohorts were assigned on the basis of participant-reported clinical history obtained from a screening survey and a study questionnaire. In the prospective study, whole blood, serum and a nasopharyngeal or oropharyngeal swab were collected from each participant by mobile phlebotomists. Participants in the prospective study had the option to provide additional blood draws and questionnaires over a roughly 2-month period. Blood samples from the prospective study were shipped frozen or at room temperature prior to DNA extraction. TCRbeta CDR3 regions were amplified from genomic DNA by means of the immunoSEQ Assay, a bias-controlled multiplex PCR. The study's processing was this. Within the assay, amplification of reference gene primers was used to estimate how many nucleated cells each sample contained. Sequence reads were collapsed and filtered to measure the absolute abundance of every unique TCRbeta CDR3 rearrangement. Productive Simpson clonality was computed per sample as the square root of Simpson's diversity index over productive rearrangements. TCRdb took over this immuneACCESS table, retaining in-frame rearrangements with V and J assigned. Such tables are incomplete; in checked studies, under half of the missing clones stem from an unresolved V gene, and the remainder is unexplained. That table is the source of V, J and clone size, and D and trimming were worked out from the DNA. The sample table shows 190,000 or so clones, and over 80% are seen once. Together, the top ten hold about 9.4% of the sample.

From the cysteine through the phenylalanine, the CDR3 covers 13 amino acids. Only CDR3 DNA remains: 39 bases, in frame from the first base. From the germline V gene, CDR1 is SGDLS and CDR2 is YYNGEE. V is clipped by 3 bases and J by 6 bases, and the sequence between their germline boundaries is 12 bases long. A few counts support this clone. Its recognized antigen is unknown. Base qualities are missing; no much larger clone stands one base away. This TCR derives from a man aged 18 to 29 with acute COVID-19. The sequencing sample was made of PBMCs or T cells enriched from blood (not recorded which). The sequence links TRBV9 to TRBJ1-2; the D gene is possibly TRBD1, with 5 bases matching. The CDR3 loop reads CASSAPSGNGYTF. The nucleotides are TGTGCCAGCAGCGCTCCTTCAGGGAATGGCTACACCTTC. The entire variable domain, with the stretches around the CDR3 drawn from the reference TRBV9 and TRBJ1-2 proteins, is DSGVTQTPKHLITATGQRVTLRCSPRSGDLSVYWYQQSLDQGLQFLIQYYNGEERAKGNILERFSAQQFPDLHSELNLSSLELGDSALYFCASSAPSGNGYTFGSGTRLTVV.